The 17 T cell receptor beta chains reported below all come from one sample, sequenced in a study of shared clonotypes between healthy human individuals. The repertoire was sequenced with immunoSEQ multiplex PCR; TCRdb's copy has only in-frame clones and lacks some. The table records 1,500,000 or so clones, 95% to 97% of them present only once. Sequenced sample: naive CD4+ T cells sorted from blood. The subset here: CD45RA+ positively selected. These TCRs come from a man under 40 in good health.

The chain carries TRBV18 and TRBJ2-7; TRBD1 matches 8 bases. CDR3 size: 13 residues. The germline V gene has CDR1 KGHSH and CDR2 LQKENI. Unmatched junction bases numbered 3, after V lost 3 bases and J lost 5 bases. The CDR3 bases are TGTGCCAGCTCACCGGACAGGGTTAACGAGCAGTACTTC. Protein sequence: CASSPDRVNEQYF.

This chain uses TRBV6-5 with TRBJ2-7, with D unresolved. Trimming shortened V by 0 bases and J by 9 bases, and 9 bases separated the two germline ends. CDR1 is MNHEY and CDR2 is SVGAGI in the germline V gene. This CDR3 spans 12 amino acids. The CDR3 protein is CASSYSNLGQYF. The CDR3, as DNA: TGTGCCAGCAGTTACTCGAACTTAGGGCAGTACTTC.

This chain links TRBV29-1 with TRBJ2-5, with D unclear. The CDR3 is 17 residues long. Trimming cost V 0 bases and J 0 bases, with 17 bases left between them. From germline, CDR1 is SQVTM and CDR2 ANQGSEA. The CDR3 DNA reads TGCAGCGTTGAAGAGCCGGGTCGGCCCAGAAACCAAGAGACCCAGTACTTC. It is translated as CSVEEPGRPRNQETQYF.

The CDR3 loop reads CASSLAQGAIPNYEQYF. CDR3 sequence (DNA): TGTGCCAGCAGCTTGGCGCAGGGGGCAATACCCAACTACGAGCAGTACTTC. The chain recombines TRBV5-4 with TRBJ2-7, with 8 bases matching TRBD1. The trim removed 0 bases at V and 3 bases at J, leaving 11 bases unmatched. Germline values: CDR1 SGHNT, CDR2 YYREEE (reference sequence). The CDR3 runs 17 residues.

The chain uses TRBV5-1 and TRBJ1-4; the D gene is possibly TRBD1 (5 bases). This CDR3 is 16 amino acids long. CDR1 and CDR2 (germline): SGHRS, YFSETQ. Between the trimmed V and J ends, which lost 0 bases and 5 bases, there was a span of 14 bases. CDR3 sequence (DNA): TGCGCCAGCAGCTTGGCCTCGGGGGGAGAGAATGAAAAACTGTTTTTT. It translates to CASSLASGGENEKLFF.

The rearrangement uses TRBV21-1 and TRBJ2-2; the table assigns TRBD1, which was not confirmed against the DNA. TRBV21-1 is recorded as a pseudogene. The CDR3 sequence is 15 residues long. DNA of the CDR3: TGTGCCAGCAAGGCACAGCCCTCGAACACCGGGGAGCTGTTTTTT. It is translated as CASKAQPSNTGELFF.

To note about this clone: Other DNA sequences in this specimen translate into the identical CDR3. As DNA, the CDR3 is TGCGCCAGCAGCTTGCGGGGAGATACGCAGTATTTT. Encoded protein: CASSLRGDTQYF. J is TRBJ2-3 and V is TRBV5-1, with D perhaps TRBD2 (5 bases). Looked up from germline, CDR1 is SGHRS and CDR2 is YFSETQ. V lost 1 base and J 5 bases, leaving 5 bases between the germline ends. CDR3 size: 12 residues.

This chain uses TRBV20-1 with TRBJ2-3; D is perhaps TRBD1 (5 bases). V lost 7 bases and J lost 6, with 8 bases in between. Germline loops: CDR1 DFQATT, CDR2 SNEGSKA (reference sequence). The CDR3 sequence is 10 residues long. The CDR3 coding sequence is TGCAGTGTAGGGGCTGATACGCAGTATTTT. It is translated as CSVGADTQYF.

The chain employs TRBV18 and TRBJ2-5; D remains ambiguous. V was cut by 1 base and J by 1 base, with 10 bases left in between. Germline-derived CDR1 and CDR2 are KGHSH and LQKENI. The CDR3 has 15 amino acids. The CDR3 protein is CASSPLPASQETQYF. The CDR3 DNA reads TGTGCCAGCTCACCACTGCCAGCGAGCCAAGAGACCCAGTACTTC. Using reference TRBV18 and TRBJ2-5 for the parts outside the CDR3, the full variable domain is NAGVMQNPRHLVRRRGQEARLRCSPMKGHSHVYWYRQLPEEGLKFMVYLQKENIIDESGMPKERFSAEFPKEGPSILRIQQVVRGDSAAYFCASSPLPASQETQYFGPGTRLLVL.

The chain combines TRBV6-5 with TRBJ1-1; D ambiguous. Germline V gives CDR1 MNHEY, CDR2 SVGAGI. The CDR3 is 15 residues long. Between the trimmed V and J ends, which lost 0 bases and 0 bases, there was a span of 8 bases. The CDR3 here is CASSYSSGLNTEAFF. Here the CDR3 DNA reads TGTGCCAGCAGTTACTCTTCAGGCTTGAACACTGAAGCTTTCTTT.

The genes are TRBV5-1 and TRBJ2-7, with 9 positions matching TRBD1. This CDR3 region has 16 residues. The germline V gene has CDR1 SGHRS and CDR2 YFSETQ. J lost 2 bases, V lost 4 bases, and 10 bases had no gene match. The CDR3 sequence: CASSPPGTGKPYEQYF. CDR3 DNA sequence: TGCGCCAGCAGCCCCCCTGGGACAGGGAAACCCTACGAGCAGTACTTC. The whole variable domain, filled in from reference TRBV5-1 and TRBJ2-7, reads KAGVTQTPRYLIKTRGQQVTLSCSPISGHRSVSWYQQTPGQGLQFLFEYFSETQRNKGNFPGRFSGRQFSNSRSEMNVSTLELGDSALYLCASSPPGTGKPYEQYFGPGTRLTVT.

In this sample, this clone turned up once. CDR3 residues: CASSATRPRPGELFF. CDR3 nucleotides: TGTGCCAGCAGCGCCACTAGACCCCGTCCCGGGGAGCTGTTTTTT. The V gene is TRBV11-2, the J gene TRBJ2-2, with D possibly TRBD2 on 5 matching bases. Deletions cut 5 bases from V and 6 bases from J, with 16 bases between. The CDR3 has 15 residues. The germline V gene encodes CDR1 SGHAT and CDR2 FQNNGV.

The gene calls are TRBV5-1 and TRBJ2-1; 10 positions match TRBD2. With 2 bases clipped from V and 4 bases from J, the junction kept 6 bases outside the gene matches. CDR1 is SGHRS and CDR2 is YFSETQ in the germline V gene. The CDR3 sequence is 16 residues long. The CDR3 spells CASSFLAGGEYNEQFF. The DNA for the CDR3 is TGCGCCAGCAGCTTCTTAGCGGGAGGAGAGTACAATGAGCAGTTCTTC.

The chain combines TRBV29-1 with TRBJ2-2; D gene ambiguous. V lost 6 bases and J 6 bases, leaving 8 bases between the germline ends. The CDR3 spans 11 residues. Germline assignment: CDR1 SQVTM and CDR2 ANQGSEA. The CDR3 reads CSVAEPGELFF. The CDR3 DNA follows: TGCAGCGTAGCTGAGCCCGGGGAGCTGTTTTTT.

V usage is TRBV2 and J usage is TRBJ2-4, with D perhaps TRBD2 (5 bases). The CDR3 consists of 13 residues. Germline V gene lookup returns CDR1 SNHLY and CDR2 FYNNEI. V was cut by 5 bases and J by 8 bases, with 13 bases left in between. CDR3 bases: TGTGCCAGCAGTATAGCGAGGGTTGACATTCAGTACTTC. It encodes CASSIARVDIQYF.

V usage is TRBV6-5 and J usage is TRBJ2-3; D call uncertain. The CDR3 sequence is 13 residues long. Trimming removed 1 base from V and 0 bases from J, with 2 bases in between. Per germline, CDR1 MNHEY and CDR2 SVGAGI. CDR3 residues: CASSYFSTDTQYF. The CDR3 nucleotides read TGTGCCAGCAGTTACTTCAGCACAGATACGCAGTATTTT.

A remark on this clone: It may be a read error: a sequence one base away is much more abundant. The chain recombines TRBV27 with TRBJ2-7; 7 bases map to TRBD1. The CDR3 has 14 residues. Per germline, CDR1 MNHEY and CDR2 SMNVEV (reference sequence). V trimming: 2 bases; J trimming: 2 bases; junction bases outside the gene matches: 3. DNA for the CDR3: TGTGCCAGCAGTTTAAGGGACAGACCCTACGAGCAGTACTTC. It encodes CASSLRDRPYEQYF.